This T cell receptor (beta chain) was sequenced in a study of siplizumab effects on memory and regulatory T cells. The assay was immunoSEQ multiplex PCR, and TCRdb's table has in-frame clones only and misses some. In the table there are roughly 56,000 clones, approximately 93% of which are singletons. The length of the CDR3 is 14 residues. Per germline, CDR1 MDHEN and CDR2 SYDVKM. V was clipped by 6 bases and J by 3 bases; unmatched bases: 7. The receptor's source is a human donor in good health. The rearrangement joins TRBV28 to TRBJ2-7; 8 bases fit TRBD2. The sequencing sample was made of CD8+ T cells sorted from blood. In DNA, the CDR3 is TGTGCCAGCAGCCCCGGGGGGGCGATCTACGAGCAGTACTTC. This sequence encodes CASSPGGAIYEQYF. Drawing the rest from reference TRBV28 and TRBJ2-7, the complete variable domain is DVKVTQSSRYLVKRTGEKVFLECVQDMDHENMFWYRQDPGLGLRLIYFSYDVKMKEKGDIPEGYSVSREKKERFSLILESASTNQTSMYLCASSPGGAIYEQYFGPGTRLTVT.